Listed below are T cell receptor beta chains from one sample, sequenced in a study of memory CD8 T cells in hepatitis C reinfection. TCRdb's table, derived via immunoSEQ multiplex PCR, lists solely in-frame clones and lacks some. The repertoire holds just over 45,000 clones, with approximately 89% as singletons. The specimen sequenced was naive CD8+ T cells sorted from blood. These receptors were taken from a man aged 18 to 29 with hepatitis C virus infection. The CDR3 runs from the conserved cysteine through the conserved F or W. The D gene is left open where the match is weak.

d_gene,v_gene,j_gene,CDR3aa
TRBD1,TRBV2,TRBJ1-4,CASSTGQGREKLFF
NA,TRBV28,TRBJ2-7,CASSTRGVYEQYF
TRBD1,TRBV2,TRBJ2-7,CASRGQGKPYEQHF
NA,TRBV6-5,TRBJ2-5,CASSTNPGHQETQYF
TRBD1,TRBV2,TRBJ2-2,CASEITGGRTGELFF
NA,TRBV6-5,TRBJ1-1,CASSPKLGHLKAFF
NA,TRBV5-8,TRBJ2-1,CASSLQGATYNEQFF
TRBD1,TRBV6-6,TRBJ1-1,CASSYSGGTEAFF
TRBD2,TRBV6-6,TRBJ2-3,CASSYRAGVDTQYF
NA,TRBV11-2,TRBJ2-3,CASRESGTDTQYF